The rows below give T cell receptor beta chains drawn from one sample of a study of blood T cell repertoires in COVID-19. Libraries were prepared by immunoSEQ multiplex PCR; TCRdb keeps only in-frame clonotypes and omits some of them. The table lists about 140,000 clones, roughly three quarters of them singletons. The source material was peripheral blood. The receptors derive from a man in his sixties with acute or convalescent COVID-19. Both conserved end residues are part of each CDR3. A D gene is named only where the DNA matches it firmly. The size entry is marked missing in some rows and otherwise reads once, few, many or a size class.

>TRBV5-1|TRBJ2-5|TRBD2|.
TGCGCCAGCAGCTTGGGCGGGGGATGGCTAGAGACCCAGTACTTC
CASSLGGGWLETQYF
>TRBV7-9|TRBJ1-1|TRBD1|.
TGTGCCAGCAGCTTGGGACAGCCGGCGGACACTGAAGCTTTCTTT
CASSLGQPADTEAFF
>TRBV6-5|TRBJ2-2|.|.
TGTGCCAGCAGTTATCAGGGAACGAACACCGGGGAGCTGTTTTTT
CASSYQGTNTGELFF
>TRBV4-2|TRBJ2-5|TRBD1|.
TGTGCCAGCAGCCAAGGGACAGGGGGCGTGGAGACCCAGTACTTC
CASSQGTGGVETQYF
>TRBV5-1|TRBJ2-3|.|.
TGCGCCAGCAGCCGTGGGACTGACCGGGGGGATACGCAGTATTTT
CASSRGTDRGDTQYF
>TRBV18|TRBJ2-3|.|.
TGTGCCAGCTCACCAAGCTACCTAAGCACAGATACGCAGTATTTT
CASSPSYLSTDTQYF
>TRBV18|TRBJ1-2|TRBD1|.
TGTGCCAGCTCACCCGTGACAGGGGTAGATGGCTACACCTTC
CASSPVTGVDGYTF
>TRBV9|TRBJ1-2|TRBD1|.
TGTGCCAGCAGCGTTACAGGACAGGGGAGGTATGGCTACACCTTC
CASSVTGQGRYGYTF
>TRBV20-1|TRBJ2-1|.|.
TGCAGTGCTAGTTTCCCCGGAGGGCCGAGGGGTACCAATGAGCAGTTCTTC
CSASFPGGPRGTNEQFF
>TRBV4-2|TRBJ2-6|.|.
TGTGCCAGCAGAACAGGATCTGGGGCCAACGTCCTGACTTTC
CASRTGSGANVLTF
>TRBV2|TRBJ2-1|TRBD2|few
TGTGCCAGCAGTGTGGGGCTGAAACGTAGCGGGGGCAATGAGCAGTTCTTC
CASSVGLKRSGGNEQFF
>TRBV5-1|TRBJ2-5|.|.
TGCGCCAGCAGCTTAAACCCCGGTTACCAAGAGACCCAGTACTTC
CASSLNPGYQETQYF
>TRBV6-2/TRBV6-3|TRBJ2-1|TRBD2|.
TGTGCCAGCAGTTATGGACTAGCGGGATCCTTCTCGAGGGACAATGAGCAGTTCTTC
CASSYGLAGSFSRDNEQFF
>TRBV7-8|TRBJ2-5|TRBD2|.
TGTGCCAGCAGCTCTGCTAGCGGGAGGCATCAAGAGACCCAGTACTTC
CASSSASGRHQETQYF
>TRBV27|TRBJ1-6|.|.
TGTGCCAGCAGTTTACTTGGTCTCGGAGATAATTCACCCCTCCACTTT
CASSLLGLGDNSPLHF
>TRBV2|TRBJ2-4|.|.
TGTGCCAGCAGGACAGACTGGAGTTCCAAAAACATTCAGTACTTC
CASRTDWSSKNIQYF
>TRBV29-1|TRBJ2-1|TRBD1|.
TGCAGCGTTGAAGTAGGGACAGGCTACAATGAGCAGTTCTTC
CSVEVGTGYNEQFF
>TRBV6-1|TRBJ2-1|TRBD2|.
TGTGCCAGCAGTGAAGACGGCGGGAGGGCGAATGAGCAGTTCTTC
CASSEDGGRANEQFF
>TRBV10-2|TRBJ2-2|.|.
TGCGCCAGCGCGGTCGTCGCGAACACCGGGGAGCTGTTTTTT
CASAVVANTGELFF
>TRBV18|TRBJ1-1|TRBD1|.
TGTGCCAGCTCACCGAGTCCCGGGACAGGGGCGTCTCTGAACACTGAAGCTTTCTTT
CASSPSPGTGASLNTEAFF
>TRBV19|TRBJ1-1|TRBD1|.
TGTGCCAGTAGTACCCTACAGGGGGTGGGTGAAGCTTTCTTT
CASSTLQGVGEAFF
>TRBV5-6|TRBJ2-3|TRBD2|.
TGTGCCAGCAGCTGGACGGGGGGTAGTTCTGATACGCAGTATTTT
CASSWTGGSSDTQYF
>TRBV19|TRBJ2-5|.|once
TGTGCCAGTAGACAGGGAACGTCAGAGACCCAGTACTTC
CASRQGTSETQYF
>TRBV6-5|TRBJ1-1|TRBD1|.
TGTGCCAGCAGTTACGGGACAGGCATGAACACTGAAGCTTTCTTT
CASSYGTGMNTEAFF
>TRBV6-6|TRBJ2-5|TRBD1|.
TGTGCCAGCAGAGGGACAGGGGTAGAGACCCAGTACTTC
CASRGTGVETQYF
>TRBV7-3|TRBJ2-1|TRBD2|.
TGTGCCAGCAGCTCATTACTAGCGGGTGAGCAGTTCTTC
CASSSLLAGEQFF
>TRBV27|TRBJ2-1|TRBD2|.
TGTGCCAGCAGTTCCGGGACTAGCGGGTTGTACAATGAGCAGTTCTTC
CASSSGTSGLYNEQFF
>TRBV18|TRBJ2-7|TRBD2|few
TGTGCCAGCTCAGAGGGACTAGCGTACGAGCAGTACTTC
CASSEGLAYEQYF
>TRBV10-1|TRBJ2-7|TRBD2|.
TGCGCCAGCAGTGAGTCTGCAGCGGGAGAGTACGAGCAGTACTTC
CASSESAAGEYEQYF
>TRBV29-1|TRBJ2-2|TRBD2|.
TGCAGCGTTGATAGCGGGCCCACCCCCACCGGGGAGCTGTTTTTT
CSVDSGPTPTGELFF
>TRBV19|TRBJ2-3|TRBD2|.
TGTGCCAGTAGTTCTAGACTAGCGGGAGGGTCAGATACGCAGTATTTT
CASSSRLAGGSDTQYF
>TRBV6-5|TRBJ2-7|.|.
TGTGCCAGCAGTTCCCAGGGGGGCTTGTACGAGCAGTACTTC
CASSSQGGLYEQYF